Given below is one T cell receptor beta chain in context. The data stem from a study of radiation and T cells in renal cell carcinoma. This table comes from immunoSEQ multiplex PCR, and its TCRdb copy is limited to in-frame clones, with some not included. Found here are about 91,000 clones, 82% of them singletons; the top ten hold approximately 6.4%. Time point noted: baseline pretreatment blood. Specified treatment: 15 Gy SBRT to primary tumor, nephrectomy 4 weeks later. The sequence was obtained from a man aged 55 to 70 with renal cell carcinoma. The material sequenced was blood, taken from a patient whose treatment included radiotherapy and nephrectomy.

The CDR3 DNA follows: TGTGCCATCAGTGGCGAGGGCAATGAGCAGTTCTTC. Protein sequence: CAISGEGNEQFF. The chain recombines TRBV10-3 with TRBJ2-1; weak D call: TRBD2 (5 bases). V was trimmed by 4 bases and J by 6 bases, leaving 7 bases between them. From germline, CDR1 is ENHRY and CDR2 SYGVKD. CDR3 length: 12 residues.